Shown below are 15 T cell receptor beta chains from a single sample sequenced in a study of identical twins. Via MiXCR, TCRdb re-called the 5' RACE reads, giving one row per CDR3 protein. The sample lists around 100,000 distinct CDR3 sequences, just under 6% occurring once. Sequencing input: memory T cells sorted from blood. These receptors were taken from a woman between 50 and 59 years old in good health.

This clonotype has a count of ten or more. V and J are TRBV5-1 and TRBJ2-4; 16 bases fit TRBD2. This CDR3 is 21 amino acids long. V lost 1 base to trimming and J lost 1 base; unmatched junction nucleotides: 11. CDR1 SGHRS and CDR2 YFSETQ come from the germline V gene. CDR3 loop: CASSLRAPGLAGGKAKNIQYF. CDR3 DNA sequence: TGCGCCAGCAGCTTGAGGGCTCCGGGACTAGCGGGAGGGAAGGCCAAAAACATTCAGTACTTC.

The sample holds many counts of this clonotype. V is TRBV5-1 and J is TRBJ2-3; 14 bases map to TRBD2. V was clipped by 3 bases and J by 2 bases; unmatched bases: 2. There are 16 residues in the CDR3. CDR1 is SGHRS and CDR2 is YFSETQ in the germline V gene. In DNA, the CDR3 is TGCGCCAGCAGCTCGGGACTAGCGGGAGTCACAGATACGCAGTATTTT. Translating it yields CASSSGLAGVTDTQYF.

This clonotype was observed at least ten times. This chain joins TRBV7-8 and TRBJ1-1, with D possibly matching TRBD1 (6 bases). The CDR3 has 15 residues. V was cut by 1 base and J by 0 bases, with 9 bases left in between. The V gene's germline CDR1 is SGHVS and CDR2 FQNEAQ. The CDR3 reads CASSLGGTLNTEAFF. DNA of the CDR3: TGTGCCAGCAGCTTAGGCGGGACATTGAACACTGAAGCTTTCTTT.

By share, this clonotype counts as medium-sized. V usage is TRBV15 and J usage is TRBJ2-1; 8 bases are shared with TRBD2. The CDR3 spans 16 residues. V lost 5 bases to trimming and J lost 5 bases; unmatched junction nucleotides: 11. The V gene's germline CDR1 is LNHNV and CDR2 YYDKDF (reference sequence). The CDR3 bases are TGTGCCACCAGCGGATCGCCCAGCGGGAGCAACAATGAGCAGTTCTTC. Protein product: CATSGSPSGSNNEQFF.

In this sample, this clonotype turned up many times. The V and J genes are TRBV6-4 and TRBJ2-3; tentative D call: TRBD2 (6 bases). This CDR3 spans 14 amino acids. V lost 4 bases, J lost 3 bases, and 11 bases lay in between. The V gene's germline CDR1 is MRHNA and CDR2 SNTAGT. In nucleotides, the CDR3 is TGTGCCAGCAGTGCGGGAGAGTGGACAGATACGCAGTATTTT. Translating gives CASSAGEWTDTQYF.

This clonotype was seen ten or more times. The V call is TRBV20-1, the J call TRBJ1-1; no clear D gene. This CDR3 has 13 amino acids. V shed 4 bases and J shed 5 bases, with 14 bases lying between them. Germline CDR1 and CDR2: DFQATT and SNEGSKA (reference sequence). For the CDR3, the DNA is TGCAGTGCTACCAAACGAGGAGGGACTGAAGCTTTCTTT. Protein: CSATKRGGTEAFF.

The chain joins TRBV19 to TRBJ1-1; possibly TRBD1 for D (6 bases). Germline CDR1 LNHDA, CDR2 SQIVND (reference sequence). Trimming removed 6 bases from V and 1 base from J, with 18 bases in between. The CDR3 covers 16 residues. CDR3 protein: CASRVTGQTRNTEAFF. CDR3 DNA sequence: TGTGCCAGTAGAGTAACTGGACAGACCCGGAACACTGAAGCTTTCTTT.

This clonotype has at least ten counts. The rearrangement links TRBV10-3 to TRBJ2-3; tentative D call: TRBD2 (6 bases). Germline CDR1 reads ENHRY; CDR2 reads SYGVKD. Trimming pared 8 bases from V and 8 bases from J, leaving 17 bases between. This CDR3 is 13 amino acids long. The CDR3: CAISPGVVATQYF. CDR3 in DNA: TGTGCCATCTCTCCGGGGGTCGTGGCTACGCAGTATTTT.

This clonotype was observed many times. The chain uses TRBV9 and TRBJ2-7, with D possibly matching TRBD1 (6 bases). The V end lost 5 bases, the J end lost 6 bases, and 9 bases lay between the germline ends. The germline V gene encodes CDR1 SGDLS and CDR2 YYNGEE. This CDR3 comprises 11 residues. CDR3 nucleotide sequence: TGTGCCAGCAGAGGGGGACGCGAGCAGTACGTC. Its translation: CASRGGREQYV.

This clonotype came up many times. The chain links TRBV11-2 to TRBJ2-1; 11 bases align to TRBD2. Per the germline V gene, CDR1 is SGHAT and CDR2 is FQNNGV. J lost 4 bases, V lost 0 bases, and 2 bases had no gene match. The CDR3 runs 16 residues. The CDR3 reads CASSLDLAGGYNEQFF. The CDR3 DNA reads TGTGCCAGCAGCTTAGATCTAGCGGGAGGATACAATGAGCAGTTCTTC.

Regarding this clonotype: A much larger clone differs from this one at a single base, so this may be a read error. The CDR3 reads CASSLGGPDQPQHF. CDR3 coding DNA: TGTGCCAGCAGCTTGGGAGGGCCCGATCAGCCCCAGCATTTT. The chain is built from TRBV5-6 and TRBJ1-5; D is ambiguous. This CDR3 region has 14 residues. Trimming shortened V by 0 bases and J by 5 bases, and 9 bases separated the two germline ends. Germline lookup yields CDR1 SGHDT and CDR2 YYEEEE. The full variable domain, completed using reference TRBV5-6 and TRBJ1-5, is DAGVTQSPTHLIKTRGQQVTLRCSPKSGHDTVSWYQQALGQGPQFIFQYYEEEERQRGNFPDRFSGHQFPNYSSELNVNALLLGDSALYLCASSLGGPDQPQHFGDGTRLSIL.

The CDR3 here is CASSDSPWANEKLFF. CDR3 sequence (DNA): TGTGCCAGCAGTGATTCACCGTGGGCGAATGAAAAACTGTTTTTT. The chain couples TRBV25-1 to TRBJ1-4, with D unclear. The V gene lost 3 bases and the J gene lost 5 bases, with 13 bases spanning the gap. The CDR3 length is 15 residues. Germline CDR1 MGHDK, CDR2 SYGVNS. Using reference TRBV25-1 and TRBJ1-4 for the parts outside the CDR3, the full variable domain is EADIYQTPRYLVIGTGKKITLECSQTMGHDKMYWYQQDPGMELHLIHYSYGVNSTEKGDLSSESTVSRIRTEHFPLTLESARPSHTSQYLCASSDSPWANEKLFFGSGTQLSVL.

The CDR3 DNA is TGCAGTGCTAGAGTAGGAGCGGGAGGGCCCTTGCAGTACTTC. Protein sequence: CSARVGAGGPLQYF. The chain joins TRBV20-1 to TRBJ2-7, with TRBD2 identical over 10 bases. The V segment lost 1 base and the J segment 9 bases; nucleotides outside the gene matches: 9. Germline loops: CDR1 DFQATT, CDR2 SNEGSKA (reference sequence). The CDR3 has 14 amino acids.

The rearrangement uses TRBV5-5 and TRBJ2-7; no clear D gene. Germline loops: CDR1 SGHKS, CDR2 YYEKEE (reference sequence). The V end lost 2 bases, the J end lost 6 bases, and 15 bases lay between the germline ends. The CDR3 has 14 amino acids. Written as DNA, the CDR3 is TGTGCCAGCAGCTTCGCCGAGACGACCTCCGAGCAGTACTTC. Translation gives CASSFAETTSEQYF.

This clonotype was counted a few times. The V gene is TRBV20-1, the J gene TRBJ2-7; TRBD2 matches at 9 bases. Unmatched junction bases numbered 6, after V lost 0 bases and J lost 3 bases. Germline-derived CDR1 and CDR2 are DFQATT and SNEGSKA (reference sequence). The CDR3 spans 15 residues. The CDR3 region has the DNA TGCAGTGCTAGAGATCTGCTAGCGGGATACTACGAGCAGTACTTC. Translation: CSARDLLAGYYEQYF.